Included here is one T cell receptor beta chain sequence, with context. 13 Jbeta primers and 60 Vbeta primers were used for the PCR. Profiled with immunoSEQ multiplex PCR; TCRdb holds only in-frame clones, not every one. Of about 160,000 clones listed, roughly 79% were seen once; the top ten hold 1.5% to 1.7%. This record comes from a study of cytomegalovirus exposure and HLA in healthy donors. V lost 3 bases and J lost 2, with 7 bases in between. The CDR3 totals 12 residues. Germline values: CDR1 GTSNPN, CDR2 SVGIG (reference sequence). This chain joins TRBV30 and TRBJ1-2; D is unclear. This receptor was taken from a man aged 35-49 years in good health and CMV-seronegative. Specimen: PBMCs. CDR3 coding DNA: TGTGCCTGGAGCAGCGGGAACTATGGCTACACCTTC. Translation gives CAWSSGNYGYTF. Full variable domain (outside the CDR3, taken from reference TRBV30 and TRBJ1-2): SQTIHQWPATLVQPVGSPLSLECTVEGTSNPNLYWYRQAAGRGLQLLFYSVGIGQISSEVPQNLSASRPQDRQFILSSKKLLLSDSGFYLCAWSSGNYGYTFGSGTRLTVV.